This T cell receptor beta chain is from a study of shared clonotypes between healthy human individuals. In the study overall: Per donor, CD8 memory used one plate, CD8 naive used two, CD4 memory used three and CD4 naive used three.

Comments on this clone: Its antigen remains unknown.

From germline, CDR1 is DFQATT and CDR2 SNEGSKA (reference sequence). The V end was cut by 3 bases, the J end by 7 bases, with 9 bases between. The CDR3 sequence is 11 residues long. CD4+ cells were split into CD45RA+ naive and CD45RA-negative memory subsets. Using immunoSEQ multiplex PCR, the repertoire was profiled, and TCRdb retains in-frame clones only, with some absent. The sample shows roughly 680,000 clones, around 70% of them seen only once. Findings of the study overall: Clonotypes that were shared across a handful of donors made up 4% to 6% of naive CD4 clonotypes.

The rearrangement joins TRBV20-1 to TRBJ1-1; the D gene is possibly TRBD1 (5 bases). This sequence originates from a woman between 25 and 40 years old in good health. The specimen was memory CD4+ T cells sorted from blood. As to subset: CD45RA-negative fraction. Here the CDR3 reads CSAREDSEAFF. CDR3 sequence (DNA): TGCAGTGCTAGGGAAGACAGTGAAGCTTTCTTT.